This TCR beta chain is drawn from a study of cytomegalovirus exposure and HLA in healthy donors. This clone appeared a few times. The antigen remains unidentified. The CDR3 spans 9 residues. PCR used 60 Vbeta primers and 13 Jbeta primers. Per the authors' pipeline: Counted up in a later analysis, unique TCR beta chains came to some 82 million, with around 10 million shared. Sequencing used immunoSEQ multiplex PCR; TCRdb keeps in-frame clones, though not all of them. V and J calls and clone size are as listed in that table; D and trimming were resolved from the DNA. The sample contains about 160,000 clones, about three fifths of which appear only once. Study outcomes and limitations: The classifier, whose performance was assessed in both the original and validation cohorts, reportedly diagnosed cytomegalovirus status with high specificity and sensitivity.

The TCR comes from a woman aged 55-70 years in good health and CMV-seropositive. The sequenced sample was PBMCs. J is TRBJ2-4 and V is TRBV21-1; the DNA was not compared with TRBD1, the D call given in the table. TRBV21-1 is assigned pseudogene status. CDR3 DNA: TGTGCCAGCACCAATCTTCAGGGATTC. Protein product: CASTNLQGF.